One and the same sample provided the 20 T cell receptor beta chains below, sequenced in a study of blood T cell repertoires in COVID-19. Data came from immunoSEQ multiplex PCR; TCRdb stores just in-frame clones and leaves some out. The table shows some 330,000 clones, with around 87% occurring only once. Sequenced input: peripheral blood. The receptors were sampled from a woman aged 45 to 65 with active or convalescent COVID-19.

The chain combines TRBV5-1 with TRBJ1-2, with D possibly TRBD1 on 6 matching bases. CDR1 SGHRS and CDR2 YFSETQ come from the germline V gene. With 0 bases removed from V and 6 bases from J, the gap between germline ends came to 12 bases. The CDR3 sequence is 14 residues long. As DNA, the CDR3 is TGCGCCAGCAGCTTGGGTTGGGCAGGGGATGGCTACACCTTC. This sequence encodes CASSLGWAGDGYTF.

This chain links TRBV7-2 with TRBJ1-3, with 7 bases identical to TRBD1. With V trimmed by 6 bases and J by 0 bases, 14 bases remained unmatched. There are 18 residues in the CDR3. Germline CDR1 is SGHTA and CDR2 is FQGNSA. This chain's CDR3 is CASREGTAPWSSGNTIYF. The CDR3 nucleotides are TGTGCCAGCAGAGAAGGGACAGCCCCTTGGAGCTCTGGAAACACCATATATTTT.

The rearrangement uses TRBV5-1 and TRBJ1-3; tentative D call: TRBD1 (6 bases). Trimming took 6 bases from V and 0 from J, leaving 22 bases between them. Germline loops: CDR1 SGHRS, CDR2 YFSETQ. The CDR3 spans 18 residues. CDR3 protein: CASKRGATANFSGNTIYF. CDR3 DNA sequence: TGCGCCAGCAAACGGGGGGCGACAGCGAATTTCTCTGGAAACACCATATATTTT.

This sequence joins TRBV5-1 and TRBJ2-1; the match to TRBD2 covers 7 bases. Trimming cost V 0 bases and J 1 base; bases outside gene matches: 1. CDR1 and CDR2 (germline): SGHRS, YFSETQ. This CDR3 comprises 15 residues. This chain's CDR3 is CASSLGGGSYNEQFF. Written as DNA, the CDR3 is TGCGCCAGCAGCTTGGGCGGGGGATCCTACAATGAGCAGTTCTTC. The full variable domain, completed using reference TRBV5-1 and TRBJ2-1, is KAGVTQTPRYLIKTRGQQVTLSCSPISGHRSVSWYQQTPGQGLQFLFEYFSETQRNKGNFPGRFSGRQFSNSRSEMNVSTLELGDSALYLCASSLGGGSYNEQFFGPGTRLTVL.

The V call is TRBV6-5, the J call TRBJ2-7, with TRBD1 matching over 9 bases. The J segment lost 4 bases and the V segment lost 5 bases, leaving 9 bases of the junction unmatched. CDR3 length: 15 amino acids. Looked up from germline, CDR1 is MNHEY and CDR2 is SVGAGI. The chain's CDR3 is CASSQPGTGLYEQYF. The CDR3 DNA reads TGTGCCAGCAGTCAACCCGGGACAGGGCTATACGAGCAGTACTTC.

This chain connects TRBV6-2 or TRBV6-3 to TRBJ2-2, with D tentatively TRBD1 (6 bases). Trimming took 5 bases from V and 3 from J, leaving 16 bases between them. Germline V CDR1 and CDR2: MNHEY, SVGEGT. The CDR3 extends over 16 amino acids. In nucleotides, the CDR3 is TGTGCCAGCAGTGGGGTTCGGACAGTTTACACCGGGGAGCTGTTTTTT. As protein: CASSGVRTVYTGELFF.

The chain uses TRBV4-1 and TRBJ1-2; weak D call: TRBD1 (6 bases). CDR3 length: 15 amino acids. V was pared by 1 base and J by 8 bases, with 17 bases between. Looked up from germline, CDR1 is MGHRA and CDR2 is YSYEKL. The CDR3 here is CASSQVGGLSSGYTF. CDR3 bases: TGCGCCAGCAGCCAAGTGGGGGGGCTTAGTAGCGGCTACACCTTC.

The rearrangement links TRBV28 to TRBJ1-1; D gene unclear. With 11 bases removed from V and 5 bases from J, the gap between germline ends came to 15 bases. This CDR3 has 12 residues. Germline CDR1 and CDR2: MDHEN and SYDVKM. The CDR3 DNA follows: TGTGCCGCGATGAGAGGTGGGACTGAAGCTTTCTTT. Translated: CAAMRGGTEAFF.

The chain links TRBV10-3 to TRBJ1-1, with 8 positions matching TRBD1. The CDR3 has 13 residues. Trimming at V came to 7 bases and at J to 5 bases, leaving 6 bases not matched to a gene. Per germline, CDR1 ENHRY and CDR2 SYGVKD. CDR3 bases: TGTGCCATCAAGTCAGGGGGCATGACTGAAGCTTTCTTT. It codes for CAIKSGGMTEAFF.

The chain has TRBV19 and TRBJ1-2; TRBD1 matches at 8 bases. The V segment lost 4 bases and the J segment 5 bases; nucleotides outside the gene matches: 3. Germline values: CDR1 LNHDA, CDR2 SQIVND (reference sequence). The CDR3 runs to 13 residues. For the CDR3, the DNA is TGTGCCAGTAGTACAGGGGGCGGGTATGGCTACACCTTC. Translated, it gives CASSTGGGYGYTF. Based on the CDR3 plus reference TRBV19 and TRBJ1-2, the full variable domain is DGGITQSPKYLFRKEGQNVTLSCEQNLNHDAMYWYRQDPGQGLRLIYYSQIVNDFQKGDIAEGYSVSREKKESFPLTVTSAQKNPTAFYLCASSTGGGYGYTFGSGTRLTVV.

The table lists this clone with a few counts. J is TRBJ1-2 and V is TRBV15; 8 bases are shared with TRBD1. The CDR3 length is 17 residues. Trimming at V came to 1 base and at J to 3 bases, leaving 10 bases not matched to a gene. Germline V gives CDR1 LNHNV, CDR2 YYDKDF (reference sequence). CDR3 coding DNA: TGTGCCACCAGCAGAGGGGGGACAGGCCCTGGAGACTATGGCTACACCTTC. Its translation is CATSRGGTGPGDYGYTF.

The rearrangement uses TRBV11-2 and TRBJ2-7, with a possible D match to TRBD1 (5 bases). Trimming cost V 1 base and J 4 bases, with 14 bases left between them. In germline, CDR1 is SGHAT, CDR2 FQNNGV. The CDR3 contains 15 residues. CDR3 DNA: TGTGCCAGCAGCTTAGGCAACTGGAAGGGGTACGAGCAGTACTTC. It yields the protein CASSLGNWKGYEQYF.

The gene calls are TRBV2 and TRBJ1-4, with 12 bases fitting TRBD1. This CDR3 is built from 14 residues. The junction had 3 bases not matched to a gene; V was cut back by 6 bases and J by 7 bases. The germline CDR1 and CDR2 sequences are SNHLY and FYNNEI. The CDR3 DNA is TGTGCCAGCAGGGGGACAGGGGGCGTTGAAAAACTGTTTTTT. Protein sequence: CASRGTGGVEKLFF. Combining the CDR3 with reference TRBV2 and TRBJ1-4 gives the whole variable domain EPEVTQTPSHQVTQMGQEVILRCVPISNHLYFYWYRQILGQKVEFLVSFYNNEISEKSEIFDDQFSVERPDGSNFTLKIRSTKLEDSAMYFCASRGTGGVEKLFFGSGTQLSVL.

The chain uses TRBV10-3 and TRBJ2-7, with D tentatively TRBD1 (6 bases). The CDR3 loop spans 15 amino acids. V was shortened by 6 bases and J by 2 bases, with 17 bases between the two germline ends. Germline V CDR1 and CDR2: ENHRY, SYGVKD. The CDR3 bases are TGTGCCATCAGCGCAGGGGCGGCAGCAACCTACGAGCAGTACTTC. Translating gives CAISAGAAATYEQYF.

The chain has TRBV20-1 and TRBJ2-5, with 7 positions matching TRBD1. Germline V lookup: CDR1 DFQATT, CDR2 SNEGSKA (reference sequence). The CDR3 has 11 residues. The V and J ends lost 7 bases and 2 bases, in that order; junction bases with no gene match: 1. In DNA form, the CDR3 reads TGCAGTGGACAGGGTCAAGAGACCCAGTACTTC. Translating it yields CSGQGQETQYF.

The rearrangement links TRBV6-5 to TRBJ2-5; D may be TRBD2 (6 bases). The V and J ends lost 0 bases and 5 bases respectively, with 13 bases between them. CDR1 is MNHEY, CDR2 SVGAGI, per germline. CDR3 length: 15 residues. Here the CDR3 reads CASSYSKGGLETQYF. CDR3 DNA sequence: TGTGCCAGCAGTTACTCGAAGGGAGGTTTGGAGACCCAGTACTTC.

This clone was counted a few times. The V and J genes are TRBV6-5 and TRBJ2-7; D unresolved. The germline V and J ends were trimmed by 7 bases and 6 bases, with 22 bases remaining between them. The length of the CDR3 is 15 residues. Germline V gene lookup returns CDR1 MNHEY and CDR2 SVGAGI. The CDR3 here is CASTHTRSSGGEQYF. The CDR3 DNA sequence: TGTGCCAGCACCCACACCCGCTCTTCCGGCGGCGAGCAGTACTTC.

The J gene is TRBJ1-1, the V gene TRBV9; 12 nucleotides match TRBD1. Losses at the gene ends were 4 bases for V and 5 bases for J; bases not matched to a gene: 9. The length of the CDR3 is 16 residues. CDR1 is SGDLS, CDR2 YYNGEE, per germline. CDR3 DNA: TGTGCCAGCAGCCCCGCTGGGACAGGGGGCTTTACTGAAGCTTTCTTT. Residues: CASSPAGTGGFTEAFF.

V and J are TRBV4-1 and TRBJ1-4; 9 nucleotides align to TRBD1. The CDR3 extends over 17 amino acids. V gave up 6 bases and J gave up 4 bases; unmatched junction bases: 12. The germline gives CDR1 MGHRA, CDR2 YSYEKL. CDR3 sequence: CASRYGQGLAFNEKLFF. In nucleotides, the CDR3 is TGCGCCAGCAGATACGGACAGGGGCTTGCGTTTAATGAAAAACTGTTTTTT.

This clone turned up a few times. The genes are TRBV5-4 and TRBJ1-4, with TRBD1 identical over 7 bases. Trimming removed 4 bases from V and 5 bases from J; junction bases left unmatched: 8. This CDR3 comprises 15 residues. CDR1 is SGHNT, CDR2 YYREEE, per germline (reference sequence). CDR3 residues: CASSSTGDLNEKLFF. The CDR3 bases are TGTGCCAGCAGCAGTACAGGGGACTTAAATGAAAAACTGTTTTTT.